This T cell receptor beta chain came from a study of metastatic and nonmetastatic thyroid tumors. About the research overall: A comparison of repertoires was made across blood and tumor or nodule tissue from malignant and benign thyroid patients.

This clone was recorded at least ten times. Antigen: not known. The trim removed 0 bases at V and 7 bases at J, leaving 7 bases unmatched. The CDR3 is made up of 16 amino acids. Germline loops: CDR1 SGDLS, CDR2 YYNGEE. The entire patient cohort was treatment-naive prior to thyroid surgery. General study findings and limits: Significantly greater TCR beta diversity was reportedly found in malignant thyroid tumors than in benign nodules (in blood and tumor).

Original processing notes: Clinicopathological groups differed in CDR3, with these differences serving to build a distant-metastasis classifier for papillary thyroid cancer. TCRdb reprocessed the PCR reads using MiXCR. V and J calls and clone size were set by TCRdb, not the authors. The table includes some 33,000 clones, over 15% detected once. The source material was blood. This clonotype originated in a female donor with papillary thyroid cancer or a benign thyroid nodule (not recorded which). Some clones in this sample may be carry-over from other donors' samples. This sequence joins TRBV9 and TRBJ2-3, with 11 bases that match TRBD2. In DNA form, the CDR3 reads TGTGCCAGCAGCGTAGATGTAGCGGGGGGGCTGAATACGCAGTATTTT. This encodes CASSVDVAGGLNTQYF.